This T cell receptor (beta chain) was recorded in a study of blood T cell repertoires in COVID-19. Study in general: PBMCs, B-cell-depleted T cells, or T cells provided the cDNA or gDNA that made up the material.

In the authors' methods: How many nucleated cells were present was estimated from reference gene primer amplification. The data were produced by immunoSEQ multiplex PCR, yet TCRdb's version contains in-frame clones alone and is incomplete. D and trimming come from the DNA, and the V and J calls and clone size come from that table. The table records 25,000 to 35,000 clones, 75% to 90% of them present only once. The CDR3 sequence is 13 residues long. Germline CDR1 and CDR2: SNHLY and FYNNEI. Deletions cut 6 bases from V and 4 bases from J, with 12 bases between. The sequence was collected from a man at least 80 years old with acute or convalescent COVID-19. Sequenced input: peripheral blood. The chain recombines TRBV2 with TRBJ2-5; possible D gene TRBD2, 6 bases. CDR3 coding DNA: TGTGCCAGCAGGACGACTAGAGGAGAGACCCAGTACTTC. Residues: CASRTTRGETQYF.